These 31 T cell receptor beta chains came from one sample sequenced in a study of blood T cell repertoires in COVID-19. TCRdb keeps only in-frame clones here, not all; method: immunoSEQ multiplex PCR. This sample has some 260,000 clones, with about four fifths found just once. Input material: peripheral blood. The receptors derive from an elderly man with acute or convalescent COVID-19.

The chain combines TRBV7-2 with TRBJ2-3; D may be TRBD1 (7 bases). V lost 1 base and J 4 bases, leaving 15 bases between the germline ends. In germline, CDR1 is SGHTA, CDR2 FQGNSA. This CDR3 has 16 amino acids. The CDR3 loop is CASSLGQGRGADTQYF. DNA for the CDR3: TGTGCCAGCAGCTTAGGTCAGGGCAGGGGGGCAGATACGCAGTATTTT.

The rearrangement uses TRBV19 and TRBJ2-1; TRBD2 matches 8 bases. Germline V lookup: CDR1 LNHDA, CDR2 SQIVND (reference sequence). The CDR3 extends over 15 amino acids. V lost 5 bases and J lost 4; bases outside the gene matches: 7. The CDR3 nucleotides are TGTGCCAGTAGTGGAGGACTAGCTGGTTACAATGAGCAGTTCTTC. Translated: CASSGGLAGYNEQFF. Full variable domain (remainder filled in from reference TRBV19 and TRBJ2-1): DGGITQSPKYLFRKEGQNVTLSCEQNLNHDAMYWYRQDPGQGLRLIYYSQIVNDFQKGDIAEGYSVSREKKESFPLTVTSAQKNPTAFYLCASSGGLAGYNEQFFGPGTRLTVL.

The genes are TRBV3-1 (or the pseudogene TRBV3-2) and TRBJ1-1; D is perhaps TRBD1 (5 bases). Germline values: CDR1 LGHDT, CDR2 YNNKEL (reference sequence). This CDR3 region has 14 residues. Trimming removed 2 bases at V and 2 bases at J, with 9 bases between. This chain's CDR3 is CASSQTGSNTEAFF. For the CDR3, the DNA is TGTGCCAGCAGCCAAACAGGCTCTAACACTGAAGCTTTCTTT.

The V gene is TRBV5-1, the J gene TRBJ1-6; D is unresolved. CDR1 is SGHRS, CDR2 YFSETQ, per germline. With 0 bases removed from V and 7 bases from J, the gap between germline ends came to 5 bases. This CDR3 spans 13 amino acids. CDR3 nucleotide sequence: TGCGCCAGCAGCTTGGACAACAATTCACCCCTCCACTTT. It codes for CASSLDNNSPLHF.

The V and J genes are TRBV5-6 and TRBJ2-4; 7 bases are shared with TRBD1. The CDR3 sequence is 12 residues long. Germline V gives CDR1 SGHDT, CDR2 YYEEEE. J was trimmed by 12 bases and V by 7 bases; bases with no gene match: 10. The CDR3 bases are TGTGCCAGCCTTGTTGTTGGGACAGCTCAGTACTTC. Translating it yields CASLVVGTAQYF.

This clone occurred a few times. The rearrangement joins TRBV5-1 to TRBJ1-1; the D is unclear. V shed 1 base and J shed 3 bases, with 13 bases lying between them. The germline V gene encodes CDR1 SGHRS and CDR2 YFSETQ. The CDR3 is 15 residues long. The CDR3 protein is CASSLNRRGYTEAFF. The CDR3 DNA sequence: TGCGCCAGCAGCTTGAATCGGAGAGGGTACACTGAAGCTTTCTTT.

The rearrangement uses TRBV9 and TRBJ1-2; D call uncertain. The CDR3 is 14 residues long. Germline loops: CDR1 SGDLS, CDR2 YYNGEE. Deletions cut 0 bases from V and 8 bases from J, with 14 bases between. The CDR3 loop is CASSVGGLTRGYTF. The CDR3 bases are TGTGCCAGCAGCGTAGGAGGACTCACGAGAGGCTACACCTTC.

The rearrangement joins TRBV3-1 (or the pseudogene TRBV3-2) to TRBJ1-6, with TRBD1 matching 9 bases. The CDR3 loop spans 15 amino acids. V trimming: 5 bases; J trimming: 9 bases; junction bases outside the gene matches: 8. Germline assignment: CDR1 LGHDT and CDR2 YNNKEL (reference sequence). This CDR3 is CASSYGQGRGSPLHF. The CDR3 nucleotides read TGTGCCAGCAGCTATGGACAGGGGAGAGGTTCACCCCTCCACTTT.

CDR3 sequence: CASSFGLAVTDTQYF. CDR3 nucleotide sequence: TGTGCCAGCAGTTTCGGACTAGCGGTTACAGATACGCAGTATTTT. The J gene is TRBJ2-3, the V gene TRBV28; 10 bases match TRBD2. V lost 3 bases, J lost 3 bases, and 3 bases stayed unmatched. The length of the CDR3 is 15 residues. The V gene's germline CDR1 is MDHEN and CDR2 SYDVKM.

The chain is built from TRBV30 and TRBJ1-5; TRBD1 aligns across 8 bases. The J segment lost 3 bases and the V segment lost 1 base, leaving 2 bases of the junction unmatched. The CDR3 spans 14 residues. CDR1 GTSNPN and CDR2 SVGIG come from the germline V gene (reference sequence). The chain's CDR3 is CAWSGGQVNQPQHF. The CDR3 DNA sequence: TGTGCCTGGAGTGGGGGACAGGTCAATCAGCCCCAGCATTTT. Filled out from reference TRBV30 and TRBJ1-5, the complete variable domain reads SQTIHQWPATLVQPVGSPLSLECTVEGTSNPNLYWYRQAAGRGLQLLFYSVGIGQISSEVPQNLSASRPQDRQFILSSKKLLLSDSGFYLCAWSGGQVNQPQHFGDGTRLSIL.

The rearrangement links TRBV30 to TRBJ1-2, with a tentative D call TRBD1 (5 bases). V was trimmed by 6 bases and J by 0 bases, leaving 26 bases between them. Per the germline V gene, CDR1 is GTSNPN and CDR2 is SVGIG (reference sequence). The CDR3 length is 18 residues. The CDR3 loop reads CACTRVKGRGVSNYGYTF. The DNA for the CDR3 is TGTGCCTGCACCCGGGTAAAGGGGAGGGGAGTCTCTAACTATGGCTACACCTTC.

V and J are TRBV5-1 and TRBJ2-1; TRBD2 is a possible D gene (6 bases). Trimming took 0 bases from V and 9 from J, leaving 13 bases between them. The CDR3 consists of 14 residues. Germline V gene lookup returns CDR1 SGHRS and CDR2 YFSETQ. CDR3 in DNA: TGCGCCAGCAGCTTGGGGCCGGGAGAGGGTGAGCAGTTCTTC. This sequence encodes CASSLGPGEGEQFF.

The CDR3 loop is CASIRLEDRWNFNQPQHF. CDR3 sequence (DNA): TGTGCCAGTATCCGTCTGGAGGACAGGTGGAATTTCAATCAGCCCCAGCATTTT. V gene TRBV19 combines with J gene TRBJ1-5, with TRBD1 matching 7 bases. This CDR3 is 18 amino acids long. The V segment lost 7 bases and the J segment 3 bases; nucleotides outside the gene matches: 18. Germline V gene sequence: CDR1 LNHDA, CDR2 SQIVND (reference sequence).

The rearrangement joins TRBV6-1 to TRBJ2-1; tentative D call: TRBD2 (6 bases). The CDR3 consists of 12 residues. V lost 3 bases to trimming and J lost 12 bases, with 12 bases between them. CDR1 and CDR2 (germline): MNHNS, SASEGT. CDR3 loop: CASSDPGRGQFF. The CDR3 nucleotides are TGTGCCAGCAGTGATCCCGGGAGAGGGCAGTTCTTC.

This clone was detected once. The chain has TRBV10-1 and TRBJ2-2; a possible D gene is TRBD1 (6 bases). The CDR3 totals 18 residues. Trimming removed 2 bases from V and 4 bases from J, with 20 bases in between. From germline, CDR1 is WNHNN and CDR2 SYGVQD (reference sequence). The CDR3 protein is CASSETRRAGDPTGELFF. The CDR3 DNA reads as TGCGCCAGCAGTGAGACTCGTCGGGCAGGGGACCCCACCGGGGAGCTGTTTTTT.

The chain uses TRBV25-1 and TRBJ2-1; D possibly corresponds to TRBD1 (6 bases). Trimming cost V 6 bases and J 4 bases, with 10 bases left between them. The CDR3 extends over 13 amino acids. Germline lookup yields CDR1 MGHDK and CDR2 SYGVNS. Here the CDR3 reads CASRGTGYNEQFF. CDR3 coding DNA: TGTGCCAGCAGAGGTACAGGGTACAATGAGCAGTTCTTC.

The genes are TRBV9 and TRBJ2-2, with TRBD2 identical over 16 bases. The CDR3 covers 16 residues. V lost 4 bases and J lost 7; bases outside the gene matches: 4. Germline values: CDR1 SGDLS, CDR2 YYNGEE. The CDR3 DNA sequence: TGTGCCAGCAGCCCGGGACTAGCGGGAGGGGTCGGGGAGCTGTTTTTT. Its translation is CASSPGLAGGVGELFF.

The chain combines TRBV28 with TRBJ2-7; TRBD1 matches 10 bases. Germline V gene sequence: CDR1 MDHEN, CDR2 SYDVKM. Germline trimming cut 4 bases from V and 4 bases from J; bases unmatched to any gene: 16. The CDR3 extends over 18 amino acids. CDR3 DNA sequence: TGTGCCAGCAGTTCACCTCCGGGACAGGGGCCGAACCCTTACGAGCAGTACTTC. Protein product: CASSSPPGQGPNPYEQYF.

This clone was seen a few times. This sequence joins TRBV9 and TRBJ2-7; a possible D gene is TRBD2 (5 bases). There are 14 residues in the CDR3. V was clipped by 0 bases and J by 8 bases, with 15 bases between them. Germline V gives CDR1 SGDLS, CDR2 YYNGEE. CDR3 protein: CASSVDGVLGKQYF. The DNA for the CDR3 is TGTGCCAGCAGCGTAGACGGCGTCCTCGGGAAGCAGTACTTC.

This clone occurred once. The V and J genes are TRBV28 and TRBJ1-3; D not certain. Germline lookup yields CDR1 MDHEN and CDR2 SYDVKM. The CDR3 has 12 residues. The DNA of the CDR3 is TGTGCGTCTGCCAGCTCTGGAAACACCATATATTTT. Residues: CASASSGNTIYF.

This sequence joins TRBV6-2 or TRBV6-3 and TRBJ2-5; 8 bases are shared with TRBD1. From germline, CDR1 is MNHEY and CDR2 SVGEGT. The CDR3 is 17 residues long. J was trimmed by 2 bases and V by 0 bases; bases with no gene match: 8. Here the CDR3 reads CASSYSRTGLGQETQYF. The CDR3 DNA follows: TGTGCCAGCAGTTACTCGAGGACAGGGCTTGGGCAAGAGACCCAGTACTTC.

The gene calls are TRBV19 and TRBJ1-2, with 10 bases aligning to TRBD1. Trimming cost V 3 bases and J 4 bases; bases outside gene matches: 5. This CDR3 has 15 amino acids. Germline loops: CDR1 LNHDA, CDR2 SQIVND (reference sequence). CDR3 bases: TGTGCCAGTAGTATGCCGACAGGGGGCAGCTATGGCTACACCTTC. It yields the protein CASSMPTGGSYGYTF.

The V call is TRBV28, the J call TRBJ1-1, with unresolved D. The CDR3 spans 13 residues. Trimming pared 5 bases from V and 0 bases from J, leaving 7 bases between. Germline values: CDR1 MDHEN, CDR2 SYDVKM. CDR3 sequence: CASSTRLNTEAFF. The DNA for the CDR3 is TGTGCCAGCAGTACACGTCTGAACACTGAAGCTTTCTTT.

This clone showed up just once. The chain uses TRBV20-1 and TRBJ2-1, with D maybe TRBD1 (7 bases). The CDR3 runs 14 residues. Germline-derived CDR1 and CDR2 are DFQATT and SNEGSKA (reference sequence). Trimming cost V 3 bases and J 7 bases, with 16 bases left between them. The chain's CDR3 is CSASVPGGLNEQFF. In nucleotides, the CDR3 is TGCAGTGCTAGTGTTCCAGGGGGGTTGAATGAGCAGTTCTTC.

The CDR3 DNA is TGTGCCAGCAGTTTCGTGCGACAGGGGGGATCCGGGGAGCTGTTTTTT. Translating gives CASSFVRQGGSGELFF. The rearrangement joins TRBV27 to TRBJ2-2; 9 bases are shared with TRBD1. This CDR3 has 16 amino acids. J lost 6 bases, V lost 3 bases, and 8 bases had no gene match. Germline assignment: CDR1 MNHEY and CDR2 SMNVEV (reference sequence).

The V and J genes are TRBV7-2 and TRBJ1-4; a weak D match, TRBD1 (5 bases). Germline values: CDR1 SGHTA, CDR2 FQGNSA. Trimming pared 5 bases from V and 5 bases from J, leaving 21 bases between. The CDR3 is 17 amino acids. CDR3 region: CASSRSIRRGGNEKLFF. CDR3 DNA sequence: TGTGCCAGCAGCCGTTCCATTCGACGGGGGGGAAATGAAAAACTGTTTTTT.

The rearrangement links TRBV2 to TRBJ2-3; 8 bases are a match to TRBD2. This CDR3 has 14 amino acids. V lost 4 bases, J lost 9 bases, and 9 bases stayed unmatched. Germline V gives CDR1 SNHLY, CDR2 FYNNEI. CDR3 in DNA: TGTGCCAGCAGTGGGTTAGCGGGGACCCACACGCAGTATTTT. Translated, it gives CASSGLAGTHTQYF.

This clone was detected a few times. The genes are TRBV3-1 (or the pseudogene TRBV3-2) and TRBJ2-7; 9 bases align to TRBD1. Germline values: CDR1 LGHDT, CDR2 YNNKEL (reference sequence). This CDR3 has 14 amino acids. Trimming cost V 4 bases and J 5 bases; bases outside gene matches: 6. DNA of the CDR3: TGTGCCAGCAGCCCACAGGGGGCGAACGACGAGCAGTACTTC. This encodes CASSPQGANDEQYF.

This chain uses TRBV30 with TRBJ2-3, with TRBD1 identical over 7 bases. The V segment lost 4 bases and the J segment 3 bases; nucleotides outside the gene matches: 4. The CDR3 has 13 residues. The germline gives CDR1 GTSNPN, CDR2 SVGIG (reference sequence). The CDR3 nucleotides are TGTGCCTGGATAGGCAGGGGGACAGATACGCAGTATTTT. Protein product: CAWIGRGTDTQYF.

This clone was counted a few times. This chain connects TRBV2 to TRBJ2-7; 7 nucleotides agree with TRBD1. Germline CDR1 reads SNHLY; CDR2 reads FYNNEI. The trim removed 8 bases at V and 0 bases at J, leaving 7 bases unmatched. This CDR3 comprises 14 residues. CDR3 nucleotides: TGTGCCAGCCAAGGGGGCACCATCTCCTACGAGCAGTACTTC. Its protein product is CASQGGTISYEQYF. Full variable domain (remainder filled in from reference TRBV2 and TRBJ2-7): EPEVTQTPSHQVTQMGQEVILRCVPISNHLYFYWYRQILGQKVEFLVSFYNNEISEKSEIFDDQFSVERPDGSNFTLKIRSTKLEDSAMYFCASQGGTISYEQYFGPGTRLTVT.

V and J are TRBV6-5 and TRBJ1-6; D is undetermined. V lost 2 bases and J 8 bases, leaving 16 bases between the germline ends. There are 16 residues in the CDR3. CDR1 and CDR2 from the germline V gene are MNHEY and SVGAGI. This CDR3 reads CASSYEGGRTHSPLHF. CDR3 nucleotide sequence: TGTGCCAGCAGTTACGAGGGCGGGCGGACCCATTCACCCCTCCACTTT.